This T cell receptor (beta chain) was recorded in a study of shared clonotypes between healthy human individuals (dated by TCRdb to between 2020 and 2021). Looking at the study overall: The cohort included three men and a couple of women between 18 and 49 years of age. Blood TCR repertoires of roughly five healthy adults were deeply sequenced to estimate repertoire size and the extent of clonotype sharing between individuals. Leukapheresis yielded between about 0.85 and 10 billion PBMCs per donor. For each donor, CD4 naive and CD4 memory were each given three plates, CD8 naive was given two plates, and CD8 memory was given one plate. Different laboratories and diverse techniques were used to prepare libraries and sequence TCR repertoires, to increase sequencing depth and limit assay-specific biases.

Including cysteine and phenylalanine, the CDR3 has 13 amino acids. Just the 39-base CDR3 DNA is kept, in frame starting at base 1. The germline V gene gives CDR1 as MDHEN and CDR2 as SYDVKM. At the junction V is shortened by 5 bases and J by 2 bases; bases outside the gene matches: 3. Broad study findings and their caveats: Rarefaction of sorted-subset datasets indicated incomplete sequencing despite the large sequencing depth. Larger estimated clonotype richness was generally found for naive subsets than for memory subsets. The genetic and exposure-history diversity represented was limited by the small number of donors. Based on pairwise subsampling, the degree of clonotype sharing among donors was expected to be affected by sequencing depth. Sampling was restricted to blood, and TCR repertoires in tissues likely differ from the TCR repertoires found in blood. Clonotypes shared by all four sorted-subset donors showed higher generation probabilities than non-shared clonotypes. Across a handful of donors, 4.5% to 6.5% of naive CD4, roughly 3.5% of naive CD8, 2% to 2.5% of memory CD4, and approximately 0.4% of memory CD8 clonotypes were shared.

CD8 naive samples consisted of CD45RO-negative cells that were positively selected for CCR7, yielding a CD45RA+CCR7+ population without TemRA cells. Healthy HIV-negative adults with no recently reported acute infections or vaccinations were included as donors. Every donor was a Caucasian adult residing in Nashville, Tennessee, USA. Blood was obtained by leukapheresis, after which PBMCs were separated by Ficoll-Histopaque density gradient centrifugation and cryopreserved in liquid nitrogen vapor phase. Analytical flow cytometry was used to check the purity and quantity of each magnetically sorted T cell population. From each sorted fraction, genomic DNA was isolated and quantified by UV absorbance on a Nanodrop 2000c. This clone showed up just once. There is no known antigen for this receptor. No much larger clonotype is one base removed from it; base qualities were not supplied. TCR CDR3 regions were amplified from genomic DNA by multiplex PCR using the deep immunoSEQ assay. Genomic DNA extracted from each cell subset was distributed evenly over all wells of several immunoSEQ 96-well plates, and each plate served as one replicate. Each replicate PCR for sorted subsets received around 0.2 ug genomic DNA, equal to 28,000 or so T cell genomes. Purified libraries were measured with a Qubit 3.0 fluorometer, size-checked on a Bioanalyzer 2100, and measured again with the KAPA Library Quantification kit. Every immunoSEQ 96-well plate was sequenced on a separate single-read 150-cycle Illumina NextSeq 550 flow cell. Under the source paper's analysis protocol: Because the immunoSEQ output included only junctional sequences and no quality scores, the filtering could not be the same as the filtering used for full-length reads. Sequences were annotated with PyIR, a Python wrapper for IgBLAST v1.9, and V/J genes and CDR3 were assigned using IMGT germline references. Reads were removed for weak V/J assignments (E-value above 1e-6), missing CDR3, stop codons, out-of-frame junctions, or ambiguous translated residues. V3J clonotypes were defined as sequences sharing an identical inferred V gene, J gene, and CDR3 amino acid sequence. To compute the percentage overlap between repertoires, the number of shared unique clonotypes was divided by the size of the smaller repertoire. Richness of each repertoire was evaluated using RTK rarefaction, the Chao1 estimator, and Recon v2.1 estimates of unobserved clonotypes. OLGA was used to compute generation probabilities for all TCRbeta clonotypes that the gDNA method yielded from a handful of donors. TCRdb retrieved this table from immuneACCESS and kept in-frame rearrangements only. Not all clones are present; in checked studies, unresolved V genes account for under half, and no reason is known for the remainder. V and J calls plus clone size are reproduced from that table; the DNA served to infer D and trimming. Counted in this sample were about 1,800,000 clones; roughly 94% of them appeared once. The ten largest account for roughly 1.2% of the sample.

The chain joins TRBV28 to TRBJ2-7; 7 junctional bases match TRBD1. The receptor was derived from a man younger than 30 in good health. Material for sequencing was naive CD8+ T cells sorted from blood. The intended sense of this specimen's cell subset or site label: CD45RA+CCR7+. The CDR3 corresponds to CASSGQGAYEQYF. The nucleotides read TGTGCCAGCAGTGGCCAGGGGGCCTACGAGCAGTACTTC.